This is a list of T cell receptor beta chains from one sample in a study of early T cells in non-severe SARS-CoV-2 infection. TCRdb re-called the 5' RACE reads through MiXCR, storing one row per CDR3 protein. The sample holds tens of thousands of distinct CDR3 sequences, roughly 7% seen once. The sample consisted of whole blood. The receptors derive from an adult who was a healthcare worker with PCR-confirmed SARS-CoV-2 infection or an uninfected control (not recorded which). Both conserved end residues are part of each CDR3. A D gene is named only where the DNA matches it firmly. Part of the rows lack a size; the others show once, few, many or a class for expanded clones.

d_call	clone_size	v_call	cdr3_length	j_call	cdr3_aa	cdr3_nt
NA	many	TRBV7-6	18	TRBJ2-7	CASSLGSSWEKAGYEQYF	TGTGCCAGCAGCTTAGGATCAAGCTGGGAAAAAGCTGGCTACGAGCAGTACTTC
NA	NA	TRBV24-1	14	TRBJ2-7	CATSGVGQPHEQYF	TGTGCCACCAGTGGAGTGGGACAACCCCACGAGCAGTACTTC
NA	few	TRBV18	15	TRBJ2-7	CASSPNRDTSYEQYF	TGTGCCAGCTCACCAAATAGGGACACTTCCTACGAGCAGTACTTC
NA	NA	TRBV27	15	TRBJ2-3	CASSYRTATTDTQYF	TGTGCCAGCAGTTATAGGACGGCCACTACAGATACGCAGTATTTT
NA	NA	TRBV7-3	14	TRBJ2-1	CASSSPLAGNEQFF	TGTGCCAGCAGCTCGCCCCTTGCCGGGAATGAGCAGTTCTTC
TRBD1	many	TRBV12-3/TRBV12-4	17	TRBJ2-2	CASSSLRDRHNTGELFF	TGTGCCAGCAGTTCGCTCCGGGACAGGCACAACACCGGGGAGCTGTTTTTT
NA	many	TRBV10-2	14	TRBJ2-7	CASSEKGPLREQYF	TGCGCCAGCAGTGAGAAGGGCCCCCTCAGGGAGCAGTACTTC
NA	many	TRBV7-9	14	TRBJ1-2	CASSLAARLYGYTF	TGTGCCAGCAGCTTAGCGGCCAGACTCTATGGCTACACCTTC
TRBD2	few	TRBV7-2	16	TRBJ2-5	CASSLGGGALLETQYF	TGTGCCAGCAGCTTAGGCGGGGGGGCTTTATTAGAGACCCAGTACTTC
NA	many	TRBV12-3/TRBV12-4	14	TRBJ2-7	CASSLGQGGIRQYF	TGTGCCAGCAGTTTAGGACAGGGAGGAATAAGGCAGTACTTC
NA	few	TRBV6-2/TRBV6-3	15	TRBJ1-2	CASSYSRGLIDRYTF	TGTGCCAGCAGTTACTCCAGGGGACTGATTGATCGCTACACCTTC
TRBD2	many	TRBV10-1	13	TRBJ2-1	CATRTSGASEQFF	TGCGCCACCCGGACTAGCGGGGCCTCTGAGCAGTTCTTC